The 10 T cell receptor beta chains given below trace back to one sample, sequenced in a study of T cells after yellow fever vaccination. Each CDR3 protein gets one entry after TCRdb re-called the 5' RACE reads with MiXCR. The data hold 65,000 to 90,000 distinct CDR3 sequences, with almost 8% observed a single time. Sequenced material: CD8+ T cells sorted from PBMCs, taken on the day of the yellow fever booster vaccination. The origin of the receptors is a young man who received the YFV17D yellow fever vaccine.

On this clonotype itself: Given a much more abundant clone one base away, this may be a read error. The gene calls are TRBV29-1 and TRBJ1-1; D uncertain. CDR1 and CDR2 (germline): SQVTM, ANQGSEA. This CDR3 comprises 13 residues. The DNA of the CDR3 is TGCAGCGTTGAAGATCCGGAGGCCACTGAACCTTTCTTT. Protein product: CSVEDPEATEPFF.

This chain uses TRBV20-1 with TRBJ2-5, with TRBD1 as a possible D gene (6 bases). Germline V lookup: CDR1 DFQATT, CDR2 SNEGSKA (reference sequence). The CDR3 consists of 16 residues. V lost 3 bases and J lost 5, with 22 bases in between. The chain's CDR3 is CSASWDTVRVRETQYF. CDR3 DNA: TGCAGTGCTAGTTGGGACACTGTCCGGGTACGGGAGACCCAGTACTTC.

This clonotype has ten or more counts. This chain uses TRBV20-1 with TRBJ2-2, with TRBD2 identical over 11 bases. CDR1 is DFQATT, CDR2 SNEGSKA, per germline (reference sequence). This CDR3 is 16 amino acids long. J gave up 4 bases and V 6 bases, and 10 bases lay outside the gene matches. The chain's CDR3 is CSANILAGEGTGELFF. The DNA of the CDR3 is TGCAGTGCGAACATACTAGCGGGAGAGGGCACCGGGGAGCTGTTTTTT.

This clonotype was seen more than once but under ten times. The chain couples TRBV9 to TRBJ2-7; no firm D call. V gave up 9 bases and J gave up 1 base, with 8 bases separating them. The CDR3 is 11 amino acids. The germline CDR1 and CDR2 sequences are SGDLS and YYNGEE. CDR3 nucleotides: TGTGCCACCAGGTTGTCCTACGAGCAGTACTTC. Its translation: CATRLSYEQYF.

This clonotype was counted only a few times. This chain joins TRBV5-5 and TRBJ2-3; the match to TRBD2 covers 16 bases. CDR1 and CDR2 (germline): SGHKS, YYEKEE (reference sequence). The CDR3 runs to 18 residues. V shed 4 bases and J 3 bases; nucleotides not matched to a gene: 8. The DNA of the CDR3 is TGTGCCAGCAGCACGGGGACTAGCGGGAGGGCCCGGACAGATACGCAGTATTTT. It encodes CASSTGTSGRARTDTQYF.

The rearrangement links TRBV5-4 to TRBJ2-1, with 8 bases identical to TRBD2. The V segment lost 0 bases and the J segment 7 bases; nucleotides outside the gene matches: 3. In germline, CDR1 is SGHNT, CDR2 YYREEE (reference sequence). The CDR3 has 14 residues. The CDR3 sequence: CASSLVSGRNEQFF. For the CDR3, the DNA is TGTGCCAGCAGCTTGGTGAGCGGGAGAAATGAGCAGTTCTTC. The full variable domain, with the rest looked up from reference TRBV5-4 and TRBJ2-1, is ETGVTQSPTHLIKTRGQQVTLRCSSQSGHNTVSWYQQALGQGPQFIFQYYREEENGRGNFPPRFSGLQFPNYSSELNVNALELDDSALYLCASSLVSGRNEQFFGPGTRLTVL.

This chain connects TRBV11-2 to TRBJ1-5; D not resolved. The CDR3 extends over 13 amino acids. With 1 base removed from V and 4 bases from J, the gap between germline ends came to 5 bases. CDR1 and CDR2 from the germline V gene are SGHAT and FQNNGV. CDR3 coding DNA: TGTGCCAGCAGCTTAGGGGATAATCAGCCCCAGCATTTT. Translation: CASSLGDNQPQHF.

This clonotype came up many times. V usage is TRBV12-3 or TRBV12-4 and J usage is TRBJ1-2, with D unclear. Trimming stripped 7 bases from V and 4 bases from J, with 13 bases between. CDR3 size: 13 residues. CDR3 sequence (DNA): TGTGCCAGCAAGGCTCCGGGTCTCTATGGCTACACCTTC. It encodes CASKAPGLYGYTF.

This clonotype appeared many times. The gene calls are TRBV7-9 and TRBJ2-3; D may be TRBD1 or TRBD2 (6 bases each). V was trimmed by 3 bases and J by 8 bases, leaving 18 bases between them. The CDR3 is 15 residues long. Germline V lookup: CDR1 SEHNR, CDR2 FQNEAQ (reference sequence). This CDR3 is CASSFGEDSSLTQYF. The CDR3 DNA is TGTGCCAGCAGCTTCGGGGAGGACAGTTCTCTTACGCAGTATTTT.

J is TRBJ2-2 and V is TRBV6-2 or TRBV6-3; TRBD2 matches 9 bases. The CDR3 is 13 amino acids. Germline loops: CDR1 MNHEY, CDR2 SVGEGT. The trim removed 2 bases at V and 9 bases at J, leaving 1 base unmatched. CDR3 residues: CASSYGTSWELFF. CDR3 coding DNA: TGTGCCAGCAGTTACGGGACTAGCTGGGAGCTGTTTTTT.